This TCR beta chain was sequenced in a study of post-analysis software for immune sequencing data. Looking at the study overall: Several disease courses (relapsing-remitting, secondary progressive and progressive-relapsing) of multiple sclerosis were included. Points from the study as a whole: TRBV5-6, TRBV5-1 and TRBV20-1 were among roughly five TRBV segments more frequent in patients than controls. Strong co-clustering by F measure was evident for samples that had been prepared in the same batch.

In this sample, this clonotype turned up a few times. Its antigen is still unknown. This clone may be a read error of a much larger clone one base away. CDR1 DFQATT and CDR2 SNEGSKA come from the germline V gene (reference sequence). This CDR3 comprises 11 residues. With V trimmed by 6 bases and J by 11 bases, 8 bases remained unmatched. Unique molecular identifiers were carried by the TCR beta cDNA libraries. One entry per CDR3 protein results from TCRdb running MiXCR on the PCR reads. The data show 450,000 to 650,000 distinct CDR3 sequences, around 44% seen once. Input material: blood. V gene TRBV20-1 combines with J gene TRBJ2-5, with 8 bases lining up with TRBD1. This sequence was found in a girl between 5 and 17 years old with multiple sclerosis. Here the CDR3 DNA reads TGCAGTGCCCACAGGGGGACTGAGCAGTACTTC. As protein: CSAHRGTEQYF.